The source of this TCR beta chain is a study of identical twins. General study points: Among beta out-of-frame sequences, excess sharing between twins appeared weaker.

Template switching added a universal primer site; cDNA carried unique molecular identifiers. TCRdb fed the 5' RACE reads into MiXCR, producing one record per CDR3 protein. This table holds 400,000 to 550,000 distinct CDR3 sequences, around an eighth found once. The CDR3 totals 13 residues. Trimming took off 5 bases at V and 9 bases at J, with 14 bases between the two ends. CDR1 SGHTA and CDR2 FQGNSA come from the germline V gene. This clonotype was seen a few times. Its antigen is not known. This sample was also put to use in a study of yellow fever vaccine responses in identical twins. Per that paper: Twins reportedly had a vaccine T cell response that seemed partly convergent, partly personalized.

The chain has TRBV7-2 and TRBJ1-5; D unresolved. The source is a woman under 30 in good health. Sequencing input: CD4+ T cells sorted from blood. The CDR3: CASSPPSMGPQHF. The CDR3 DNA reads TGTGCCAGCAGCCCCCCCTCGATGGGGCCCCAGCATTTT.